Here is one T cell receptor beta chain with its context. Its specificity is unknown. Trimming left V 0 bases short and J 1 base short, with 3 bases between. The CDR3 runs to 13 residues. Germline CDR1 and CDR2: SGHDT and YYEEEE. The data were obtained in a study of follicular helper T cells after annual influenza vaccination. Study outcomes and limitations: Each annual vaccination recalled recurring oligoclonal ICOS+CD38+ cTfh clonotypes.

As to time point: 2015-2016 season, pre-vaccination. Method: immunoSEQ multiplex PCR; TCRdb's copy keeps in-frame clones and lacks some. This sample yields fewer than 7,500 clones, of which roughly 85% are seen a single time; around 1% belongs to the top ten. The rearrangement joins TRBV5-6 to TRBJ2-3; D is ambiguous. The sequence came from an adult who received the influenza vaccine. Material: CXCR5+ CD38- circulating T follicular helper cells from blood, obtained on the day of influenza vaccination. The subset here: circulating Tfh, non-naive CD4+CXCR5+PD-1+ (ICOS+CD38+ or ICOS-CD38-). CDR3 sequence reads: CASSLGGTDTQYF. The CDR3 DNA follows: TGTGCCAGCAGCTTGGGCGGCACAGATACGCAGTATTTT.